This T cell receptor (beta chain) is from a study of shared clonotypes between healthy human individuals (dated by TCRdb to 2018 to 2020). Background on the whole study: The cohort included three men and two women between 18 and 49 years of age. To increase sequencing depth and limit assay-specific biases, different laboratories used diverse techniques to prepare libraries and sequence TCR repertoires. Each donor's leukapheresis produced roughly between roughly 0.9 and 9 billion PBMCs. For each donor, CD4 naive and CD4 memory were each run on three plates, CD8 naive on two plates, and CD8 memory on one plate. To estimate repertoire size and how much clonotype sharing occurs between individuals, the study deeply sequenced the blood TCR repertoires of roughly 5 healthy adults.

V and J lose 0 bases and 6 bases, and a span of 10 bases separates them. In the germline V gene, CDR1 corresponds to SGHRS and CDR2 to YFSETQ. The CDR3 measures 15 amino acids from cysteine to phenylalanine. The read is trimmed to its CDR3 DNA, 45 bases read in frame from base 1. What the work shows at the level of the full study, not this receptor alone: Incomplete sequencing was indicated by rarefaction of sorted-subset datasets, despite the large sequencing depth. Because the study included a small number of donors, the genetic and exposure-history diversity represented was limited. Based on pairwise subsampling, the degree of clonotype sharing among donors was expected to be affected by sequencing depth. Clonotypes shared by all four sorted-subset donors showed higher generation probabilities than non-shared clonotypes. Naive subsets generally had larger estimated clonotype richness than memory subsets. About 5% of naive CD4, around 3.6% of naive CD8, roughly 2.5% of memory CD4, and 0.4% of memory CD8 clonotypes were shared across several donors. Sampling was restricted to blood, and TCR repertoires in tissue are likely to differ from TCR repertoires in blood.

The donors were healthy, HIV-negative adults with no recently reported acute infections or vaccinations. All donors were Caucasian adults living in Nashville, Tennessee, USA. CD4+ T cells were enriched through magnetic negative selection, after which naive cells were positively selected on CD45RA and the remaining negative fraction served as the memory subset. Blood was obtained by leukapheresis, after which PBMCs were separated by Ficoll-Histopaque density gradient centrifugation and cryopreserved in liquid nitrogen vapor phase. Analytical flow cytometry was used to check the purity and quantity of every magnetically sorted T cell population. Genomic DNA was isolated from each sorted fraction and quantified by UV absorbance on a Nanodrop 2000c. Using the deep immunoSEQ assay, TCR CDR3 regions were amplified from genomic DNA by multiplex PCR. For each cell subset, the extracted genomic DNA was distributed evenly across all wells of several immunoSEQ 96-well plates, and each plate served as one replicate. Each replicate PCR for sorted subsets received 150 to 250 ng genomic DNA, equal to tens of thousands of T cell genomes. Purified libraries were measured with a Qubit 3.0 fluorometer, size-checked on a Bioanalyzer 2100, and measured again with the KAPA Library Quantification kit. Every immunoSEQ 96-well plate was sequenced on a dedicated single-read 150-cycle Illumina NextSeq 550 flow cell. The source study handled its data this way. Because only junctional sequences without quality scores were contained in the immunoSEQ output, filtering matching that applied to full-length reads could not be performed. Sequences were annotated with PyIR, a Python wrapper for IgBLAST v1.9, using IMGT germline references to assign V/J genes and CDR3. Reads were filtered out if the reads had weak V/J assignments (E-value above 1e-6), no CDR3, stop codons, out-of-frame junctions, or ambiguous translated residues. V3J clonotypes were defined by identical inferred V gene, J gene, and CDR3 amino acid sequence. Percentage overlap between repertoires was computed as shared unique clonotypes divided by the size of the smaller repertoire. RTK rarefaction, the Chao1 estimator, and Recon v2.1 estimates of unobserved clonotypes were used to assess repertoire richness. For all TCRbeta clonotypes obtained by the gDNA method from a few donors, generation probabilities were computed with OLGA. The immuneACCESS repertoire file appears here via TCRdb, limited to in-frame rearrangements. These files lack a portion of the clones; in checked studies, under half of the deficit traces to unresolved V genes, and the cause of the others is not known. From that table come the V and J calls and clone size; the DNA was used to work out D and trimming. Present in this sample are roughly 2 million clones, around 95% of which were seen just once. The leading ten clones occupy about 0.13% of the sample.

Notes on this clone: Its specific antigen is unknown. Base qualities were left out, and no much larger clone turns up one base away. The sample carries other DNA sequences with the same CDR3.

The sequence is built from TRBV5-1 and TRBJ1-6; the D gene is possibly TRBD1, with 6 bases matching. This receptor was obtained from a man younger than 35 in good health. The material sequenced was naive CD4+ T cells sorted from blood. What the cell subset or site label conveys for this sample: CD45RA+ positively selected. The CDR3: CASSLEGGSNSPLHF. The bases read TGCGCCAGCAGCTTGGAGGGGGGCTCTAATTCACCCCTCCACTTT.